This T cell receptor (beta chain) was observed in a study of control samples from healthy donors and cancer patients (dated by TCRdb to 2019 to 2021). With respect to this clone: Its antigen has not been determined. Base qualities were left out, and no much larger clone turns up one base away.

Deletion took 3 bases off V and 5 bases off J, with a span of 23 bases between the germline ends. According to the germline V gene (reference sequence), CDR1 reads SGHNT and CDR2 reads YYREEE. The CDR3 covers 17 residues, taking in both the cysteine and the phenylalanine. The DNA shown is the 51-base CDR3, in frame from base 1. Libraries were made using the immunoSEQ multiplex PCR assay. TCRdb holds this immuneACCESS table with in-frame rearrangements only. Some clones are missing; in checked studies, unresolved V genes explain under half, and the rest has no known cause. Present in this sample are about 130,000 clones, 85% to 95% of which were seen just once. The top ten constitute approximately 4% of the sample.

Recombination connected TRBV5-4 to TRBJ1-2, with TRBD1 perhaps the D gene, on 6 matching bases. Source material: blood. This receptor was obtained from a man younger than 45 in good health. The CDR3 protein: CASSSYRGGGLGYGYTF. Read as DNA, the sequence is TGTGCCAGCAGCTCATATCGTGGGGGGGGCCTTGGGTATGGCTACACCTTC.